This T cell receptor beta chain was documented in a study of T-cell memory formation after mild COVID-19. Findings and caveats of the study: Chiefly within CM and EM were the contracting CD4+ clones; CD8+ ones were within EMRA.

Germline assignment: CDR1 SEHNR and CDR2 FQNEAQ (reference sequence). After removal of 1 base from V and 0 bases from J, the junction contained 3 bases not matched to a gene. CDR3 length equals 16 residues. This clonotype showed up just a few times. Its target is not known. TCRdb independently ran MiXCR on the 5' RACE reads; one entry per CDR3 protein. The sample lists about 620,000 distinct CDR3 sequences; roughly 18% were seen once. Specimen: PBMCs or a T cell subset sorted from them (not recorded which). This TCR was sampled from an adult woman who had mild COVID-19 (a few samples of this study predate the infection). Cell type and time point are not known. The rearrangement uses TRBV7-9 and TRBJ2-3, with 8 bases fitting TRBD1. The CDR3 DNA follows: TGTGCCAGCAGCTTAGAATGGACAGGGAGCACAGATACGCAGTATTTT. Its protein product is CASSLEWTGSTDTQYF.